The next 13 T cell receptor beta chains were all read from a single sample in a study of identical twins. TCRdb passed the 5' RACE reads through MiXCR, listing each CDR3 protein once. The table records 250,000 or so distinct CDR3 sequences, roughly 13% of them present only once. These same data were also listed under a study on yellow fever vaccine responses in identical twins.

Sequenced: memory (CD45RO+) T cells sorted from blood. The receptors shown here come from a woman aged 18 to 35 in good health.

This clonotype is a singleton in its sample. The chain combines TRBV6-2 or TRBV6-3 with TRBJ2-1, with TRBD2 as a possible D gene (6 bases). The CDR3 extends over 16 amino acids. V lost 0 bases to trimming and J lost 6 bases, with 15 bases between them. Germline values: CDR1 MNHEY, CDR2 SVGEGT. The CDR3 nucleotides read TGTGCCAGCAGTTACTCTAGGCTAGCGTTGGGCAATGAGCAGTTCTTC. Its protein is CASSYSRLALGNEQFF.

The rearrangement joins TRBV27 to TRBJ2-3; D may be TRBD1 or TRBD2 (5 bases each). Germline V lookup: CDR1 MNHEY, CDR2 SMNVEV (reference sequence). CDR3 length: 14 residues. Trimming removed 4 bases from V and 3 bases from J, with 11 bases in between. CDR3 nucleotide sequence: TGTGCCAGCAGTTACGCCAGGGAGACAGATACGCAGTATTTT. This translates into CASSYARETDTQYF.

In its sample, this clonotype was seen many times. The chain is built from TRBV20-1 and TRBJ1-5, with D perhaps matching TRBD1 (6 bases). Germline CDR1 and CDR2: DFQATT and SNEGSKA (reference sequence). V was trimmed by 2 bases and J by 1 base, leaving 9 bases between them. This CDR3 comprises 14 residues. The CDR3 here is CSARPGTSNQPQHF. The CDR3 coding sequence is TGCAGTGCTAGACCAGGGACAAGCAATCAGCCCCAGCATTTT.

This clonotype was counted many times. The rearrangement uses TRBV29-1 and TRBJ1-2; a weak D match, TRBD1 (5 bases). The CDR3 has 14 residues. V was clipped by 3 bases and J by 4 bases, with 15 bases between them. Germline values: CDR1 SQVTM, CDR2 ANQGSEA. Written as DNA, the CDR3 is TGCAGCGTTGATTCCCGGGACGGATTCTATGGCTACACCTTC. Its protein is CSVDSRDGFYGYTF. Combining the CDR3 with reference TRBV29-1 and TRBJ1-2 gives the whole variable domain SAVISQKPSRDICQRGTSLTIQCQVDSQVTMMFWYRQQPGQSLTLIATANQGSEATYESGFVIDKFPISRPNLTFSTLTVSNMSPEDSSIYLCSVDSRDGFYGYTFGSGTRLTVV.

The rearrangement uses TRBV5-4 and TRBJ2-3; 12 positions agree with TRBD2. Germline-derived CDR1 and CDR2 are SGHNT and YYREEE (reference sequence). This CDR3 has 16 amino acids. With 0 bases clipped from V and 4 bases from J, the junction kept 3 bases outside the gene matches. CDR3 amino acids: CASSLAGLAGSDTQYF. The DNA of the CDR3 is TGTGCCAGCAGCTTGGCGGGACTAGCGGGCTCAGATACGCAGTATTTT.

The J gene is TRBJ2-7, the V gene TRBV6-2 or TRBV6-3; 9 positions match TRBD1. J was trimmed by 5 bases and V by 7 bases; bases with no gene match: 12. Germline V gene sequence: CDR1 MNHEY, CDR2 SVGEGT. CDR3 size: 15 residues. The CDR3 DNA reads TGTGCCAGCACCAAACTCCGGGACAGGGACCACGAGCAGTACTTC. It codes for CASTKLRDRDHEQYF.

V is TRBV19 and J is TRBJ2-1, with 10 bases lining up with TRBD2. V trimming: 2 bases; J trimming: 2 bases; junction bases outside the gene matches: 3. Germline V gene sequence: CDR1 LNHDA, CDR2 SQIVND (reference sequence). The length of the CDR3 is 16 residues. The CDR3 protein is CASSIRAGGPYNEQFF. For the CDR3, the DNA is TGTGCCAGTAGTATACGAGCGGGAGGGCCCTACAATGAGCAGTTCTTC.

V gene TRBV10-3 combines with J gene TRBJ1-3; the D is unclear. Germline CDR1 and CDR2: ENHRY and SYGVKD. The V end was cut by 3 bases, the J end by 0 bases, with 9 bases between. The CDR3 spans 15 residues. CDR3 nucleotides: TGTGCCATCAGTGACCGGGATTACTCTGGAAACACCATATATTTT. This encodes CAISDRDYSGNTIYF.

This clonotype has at least ten counts. The rearrangement joins TRBV3-1 to TRBJ1-1, with a tentative D call TRBD1 (5 bases). V shed 4 bases and J shed 2 bases, with 11 bases lying between them. The CDR3 loop spans 14 amino acids. The germline CDR1 and CDR2 sequences are LGHDT and YNNKEL (reference sequence). CDR3: CASSLVDSNTEAFF. In DNA, the CDR3 is TGTGCCAGCAGCCTAGTCGACAGTAACACTGAAGCTTTCTTT.

This clonotype was picked up a small number of times. The chain carries TRBV29-1 and TRBJ2-1; TRBD1 matches 7 bases. The CDR3 is 15 residues long. CDR1 is SQVTM, CDR2 ANQGSEA, per germline. Germline trimming cut 6 bases from V and 7 bases from J; bases unmatched to any gene: 15. As DNA, the CDR3 is TGCAGCGTCGCCAAACAACCTCTCAGGGGGAATGAGCAGTTCTTC. Amino acid sequence: CSVAKQPLRGNEQFF.

This clonotype appeared many times. The genes are TRBV28 and TRBJ2-3, with 9 bases identical to TRBD2. The CDR3 runs 16 residues. CDR1 and CDR2 from the germline V gene are MDHEN and SYDVKM. The junction had 9 bases not matched to a gene; V was cut back by 7 bases and J by 1 base. CDR3 amino acids: CASKSSASGGTDTQYF. CDR3 nucleotides: TGTGCCAGCAAGAGCTCGGCTAGCGGGGGCACAGATACGCAGTATTTT.

This clonotype has a handful of counts. This chain joins TRBV28 and TRBJ2-2; TRBD2 matches 13 bases. CDR1 is MDHEN and CDR2 is SYDVKM in the germline V gene. V dropped 5 bases and J dropped 7; count of bases not matched to a gene: 7. This CDR3 is 16 amino acids long. The CDR3 DNA reads as TGTGCCAGCAGTCTCCGGACTAGCGGGAGACTCGGGGAGCTGTTTTTT. As protein: CASSLRTSGRLGELFF.

This clonotype was counted many times. The CDR3 protein is CAISASGTSGRTNTGELFF. Written as DNA, the CDR3 is TGTGCCATCAGTGCCTCCGGGACTAGCGGGAGGACGAACACCGGGGAGCTGTTTTTT. The chain joins TRBV10-3 to TRBJ2-2; 15 positions agree with TRBD2. This CDR3 contains 19 residues. The V segment lost 4 bases and the J segment 0 bases; nucleotides outside the gene matches: 6. The germline V gene has CDR1 ENHRY and CDR2 SYGVKD.